This TCR beta chain was sequenced for a study of early T cells in non-severe SARS-CoV-2 infection. Study background: Chains were not paired, and sequencing was done on bulk RNA from unsorted whole blood.

V was clipped by 1 base and J by 4 bases; unmatched bases: 0. CDR3 length: 15 residues. Germline loops: CDR1 SGHDN, CDR2 FVKESK. General study results and limits: Anti-spike CD8 responses were favored by VDJdb matching, which missed private and CD4 specificities.

Regarding this clonotype: The antigen is unknown.

The protocol attached unique molecular identifiers to individual cDNA molecules. TCRdb processed the 5' RACE reads anew with MiXCR; each CDR3 protein has one entry. The table shows nearly 70,000 distinct CDR3 sequences, with approximately 4.6% occurring only once. J is TRBJ1-6 and V is TRBV14; 8 positions agree with TRBD1. This TCR was recovered from an adult who was a healthcare worker with PCR-confirmed SARS-CoV-2 infection or an uninfected control (not recorded which). The donor label of this sample is uncertain. The material sequenced was whole blood, taken at baseline. CDR3 residues: CASSQGTGYNSPLHF. Written as DNA, the CDR3 is TGTGCCAGCAGCCAAGGGACAGGGTATAATTCACCCCTCCACTTT.